The 17 T cell receptor beta chains below were found in one sample sequenced in a study of Graves' ophthalmopathy and Graves' hyperthyroidism. The sequenced template was RNA, covering the TCR beta CDR3 region. The first round was an RT-PCR with HTBI primers, and the second round was a multiplex PCR. MiXCR, applied by TCRdb to the multiplex PCR reads, yields one record per CDR3 protein. This table holds about 210,000 distinct CDR3 sequences, approximately 28% found once. Sequences were obtained from peripheral blood. These receptors originate from a man in his fifties with Graves' ophthalmopathy.

This clonotype was counted many times. The gene calls are TRBV24-1 and TRBJ2-5; weak D call: TRBD1 (5 bases). The CDR3 contains 15 residues. Germline CDR1 KGHDR, CDR2 SFDVKD. Trimming removed 3 bases from V and 6 bases from J, with 16 bases in between. CDR3 sequence reads: CATSDPGLGPQTQYF. CDR3 DNA sequence: TGTGCCACCAGTGATCCGGGCTTGGGGCCCCAGACCCAGTACTTC.

In this sample, this clonotype turned up many times. J is TRBJ2-5 and V is TRBV7-8; 14 nucleotides line up with TRBD2. After removal of 5 bases from V and 3 bases from J, the junction contained 8 bases not matched to a gene. Germline CDR1 and CDR2: SGHVS and FQNEAQ. This CDR3 has 17 residues. DNA of the CDR3: TGTGCCAGCAGCGAAACCGGGACTAGCGGGAGAAAAGAGACCCAGTACTTC. It specifies CASSETGTSGRKETQYF.

This clonotype was detected ten times or more. The chain has TRBV7-2 and TRBJ1-6, with D possibly matching TRBD1 (5 bases). Germline values: CDR1 SGHTA, CDR2 FQGNSA. Trimming removed 2 bases at V and 7 bases at J, with 12 bases between. This CDR3 has 15 amino acids. The CDR3 nucleotides are TGTGCCAGCAGCTTACGGCCAGGGAGGAATTCACCCCTCCACTTT. Its protein product is CASSLRPGRNSPLHF.

This clonotype was seen repeatedly, ten times or more. Written as DNA, the CDR3 is TGTGCCAGCAGCTTTAGCAGGGATGGCTACGAGCAGTACTTC. This gives the protein CASSFSRDGYEQYF. J is TRBJ2-7 and V is TRBV7-2, with D possibly TRBD1 on 5 matching bases. Germline lookup yields CDR1 SGHTA and CDR2 FQGNSA. The V gene lost 3 bases and the J gene lost 3 bases, with 12 bases spanning the gap. The CDR3 has 14 residues. Full variable domain (rest looked up from reference TRBV7-2 and TRBJ2-7): GAGVSQSPSNKVTEKGKDVELRCDPISGHTALYWYRQSLGQGLEFLIYFQGNSAPDKSGLPSDRFSAERTGGSVSTLTIQRTQQEDSAVYLCASSFSRDGYEQYFGPGTRLTVT.

This clonotype was seen many times. The CDR3 DNA reads as TGTGCCAGCAGTCCTCAGGGACCCCAGAACACTGAAGCTTTCTTT. Its translation is CASSPQGPQNTEAFF. This sequence joins TRBV28 and TRBJ1-1; a weak D match, TRBD1 (5 bases). CDR3 size: 15 residues. V shed 5 bases and J shed 1 base, with 14 bases lying between them. Germline V gene sequence: CDR1 MDHEN, CDR2 SYDVKM. Together with reference TRBV28 and TRBJ1-1, the CDR3 gives the full variable domain: DVKVTQSSRYLVKRTGEKVFLECVQDMDHENMFWYRQDPGLGLRLIYFSYDVKMKEKGDIPEGYSVSREKKERFSLILESASTNQTSMYLCASSPQGPQNTEAFFGQGTRLTVV.

The table lists this clonotype with many counts. CDR3 loop: CASGFGFPGELFF. Written as DNA, the CDR3 is TGTGCCAGCGGCTTTGGGTTTCCCGGGGAGCTGTTTTTT. This chain connects TRBV12-3 or TRBV12-4 to TRBJ2-2; D gene unclear. This CDR3 has 13 amino acids. Trimming removed 8 bases from V and 6 bases from J, with 13 bases in between.

This chain's CDR3 is CASSFPGLAVYEQYF. The CDR3 DNA reads as TGTGCCAGCAGTTTTCCGGGACTAGCGGTCTACGAGCAGTACTTC. The rearrangement uses TRBV28 and TRBJ2-7, with 11 bases identical to TRBD2. Unmatched junction bases numbered 4, after V lost 3 bases and J lost 3 bases. The CDR3 loop spans 15 amino acids. The germline CDR1 and CDR2 sequences are MDHEN and SYDVKM.

The table lists this clonotype with many counts. The J gene is TRBJ1-5, the V gene TRBV7-3; D gene ambiguous. Germline values: CDR1 SGHTA, CDR2 FQGTGA. This CDR3 has 15 amino acids. V was pared by 0 bases and J by 5 bases, with 11 bases between. This CDR3 reads CASSLTDPWDQPQHF. CDR3 nucleotide sequence: TGTGCCAGCAGCTTAACCGATCCCTGGGATCAGCCCCAGCATTTT.

This clonotype appeared many times. This rearrangement joins TRBV11-2 to TRBJ2-7, with 9 bases that match TRBD2. Germline trimming cut 1 base from V and 7 bases from J; bases unmatched to any gene: 8. Per germline, CDR1 SGHAT and CDR2 FQNNGV. This CDR3 spans 15 amino acids. CDR3 sequence: CASSLGSGRLEEQYF. For the CDR3, the DNA is TGTGCCAGCAGCTTAGGTAGCGGGAGATTAGAGGAGCAGTACTTC.

This clonotype was seen ten or more times. This chain links TRBV29-1 with TRBJ1-5; 7 nucleotides agree with TRBD1. The CDR3 has 15 amino acids. V was pared by 7 bases and J by 0 bases, with 9 bases of the junction left unmatched. CDR1 is SQVTM and CDR2 is ANQGSEA in the germline V gene. In DNA, the CDR3 is TGCAGCGCCCCGGGGACAGCCTATAGCAATCAGCCCCAGCATTTT. As protein: CSAPGTAYSNQPQHF.

This clonotype was recorded many times. J is TRBJ2-7 and V is TRBV5-1; D not certain. The germline gives CDR1 SGHRS, CDR2 YFSETQ. This CDR3 region has 14 residues. Deletions cut 0 bases from V and 3 bases from J, with 10 bases between. CDR3 sequence (DNA): TGCGCCAGCAGCTTGGTGAGGTCGAACTACGAGCAGTACTTC. Protein sequence: CASSLVRSNYEQYF.

V usage is TRBV5-4 and J usage is TRBJ1-2; a possible D gene is TRBD1 (5 bases). CDR1 SGHNT and CDR2 YYREEE come from the germline V gene (reference sequence). This CDR3 has 13 amino acids. Trimming shortened V by 5 bases and J by 5 bases, and 13 bases separated the two germline ends. This CDR3 reads CASSPGGWYGYTF. The CDR3 nucleotides are TGTGCCAGCAGTCCCGGGGGATGGTATGGCTACACCTTC.

Ten or more counts support this clonotype. The V call is TRBV6-4, the J call TRBJ2-7, with TRBD2 identical over 8 bases. Germline CDR1 and CDR2: MRHNA and SNTAGT. The CDR3 spans 17 residues. Trimming removed 4 bases from V and 0 bases from J; junction bases left unmatched: 11. CDR3 sequence (DNA): TGTGCCAGCAGTGCTGAGGGGAGCGGGAGTATCTCCTACGAGCAGTACTTC. It translates to CASSAEGSGSISYEQYF.

There are many counts of this clonotype. This sequence joins TRBV20-1 and TRBJ1-3; 11 positions match TRBD1. V lost 4 bases and J lost 2; bases outside the gene matches: 7. This CDR3 contains 16 residues. Germline V gene data show CDR1 as DFQATT and CDR2 as SNEGSKA (reference sequence). The CDR3 loop is CSATKPGQGAGNTIYF. CDR3 in DNA: TGCAGTGCTACGAAGCCGGGACAGGGGGCTGGAAACACCATATATTTT.

This clonotype came up a few times. This chain uses TRBV24-1 with TRBJ2-7; possible D gene TRBD1, 5 bases. From germline, CDR1 is KGHDR and CDR2 SFDVKD. The V end was cut by 2 bases, the J end by 2 bases, with 12 bases between. This CDR3 comprises 15 residues. Here the CDR3 DNA reads TGTGCCACCAGTGATTCCCAGGGAACCCCCTACGAGCAGTACTTC. It specifies CATSDSQGTPYEQYF.

This clonotype came up many times. This chain links TRBV5-1 with TRBJ2-7; TRBD2 might be the D (5 bases). Germline CDR1 SGHRS, CDR2 YFSETQ. The CDR3 spans 16 residues. V lost 0 bases and J 3 bases, leaving 16 bases between the germline ends. Written as DNA, the CDR3 is TGCGCCAGCAGCTTGGAGAGTAGCGAGCTCCTCTACGAGCAGTACTTC. This codes for CASSLESSELLYEQYF.

The chain combines TRBV7-8 with TRBJ1-1, with D possibly matching TRBD1 (5 bases). This CDR3 is 14 amino acids long. CDR1 and CDR2 (germline): SGHVS, FQNEAQ. Trimming took 5 bases from V and 0 from J, leaving 10 bases between them. CDR3 in DNA: TGTGCCAGCAGCGTGACAGAAATGAACACTGAAGCTTTCTTT. As protein: CASSVTEMNTEAFF.